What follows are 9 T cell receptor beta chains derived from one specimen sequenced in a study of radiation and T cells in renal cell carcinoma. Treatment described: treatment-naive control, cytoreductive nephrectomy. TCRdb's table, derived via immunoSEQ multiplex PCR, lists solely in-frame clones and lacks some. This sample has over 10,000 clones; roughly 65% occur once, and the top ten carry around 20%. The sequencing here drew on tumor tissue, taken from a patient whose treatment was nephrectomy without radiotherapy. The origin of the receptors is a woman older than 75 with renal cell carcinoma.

CDR3 nucleotides: TGTGCCAGCACGGCTAGCGGCTACGAGCAGTACGTC. Translating gives CASTASGYEQYV. V is TRBV27 and J is TRBJ2-7; 7 positions agree with TRBD2. The germline V gene has CDR1 MNHEY and CDR2 SMNVEV (reference sequence). V lost 7 bases and J lost 3; bases outside the gene matches: 3. The CDR3 is made up of 12 amino acids.

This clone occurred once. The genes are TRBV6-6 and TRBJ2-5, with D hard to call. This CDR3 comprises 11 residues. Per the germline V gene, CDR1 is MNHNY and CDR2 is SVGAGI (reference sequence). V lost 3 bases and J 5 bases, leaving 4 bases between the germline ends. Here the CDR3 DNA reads TGTGCCAGCAGTTATGAGGAGACCCAGTACTTC. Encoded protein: CASSYEETQYF.

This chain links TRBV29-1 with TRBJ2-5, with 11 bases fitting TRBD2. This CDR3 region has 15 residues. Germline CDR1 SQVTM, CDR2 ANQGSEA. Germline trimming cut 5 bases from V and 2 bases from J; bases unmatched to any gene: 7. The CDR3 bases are TGCAGCGTTCCCGGACTAGCGGGCGTACAAGAGACCCAGTACTTC. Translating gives CSVPGLAGVQETQYF.

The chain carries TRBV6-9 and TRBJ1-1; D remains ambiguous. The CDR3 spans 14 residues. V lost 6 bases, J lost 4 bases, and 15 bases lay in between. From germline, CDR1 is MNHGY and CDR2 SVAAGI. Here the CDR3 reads CASSYRTGGTEAFF. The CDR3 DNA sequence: TGTGCCAGCAGCTATAGAACGGGAGGCACTGAAGCTTTCTTT.

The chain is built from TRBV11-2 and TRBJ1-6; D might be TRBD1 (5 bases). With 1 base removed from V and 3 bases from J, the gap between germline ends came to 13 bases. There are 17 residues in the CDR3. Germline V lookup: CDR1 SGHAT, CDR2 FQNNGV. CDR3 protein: CASSLGPDTYYNSPLHF. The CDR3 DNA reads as TGTGCCAGCAGCTTAGGACCGGACACCTACTATAATTCACCCCTCCACTTT.

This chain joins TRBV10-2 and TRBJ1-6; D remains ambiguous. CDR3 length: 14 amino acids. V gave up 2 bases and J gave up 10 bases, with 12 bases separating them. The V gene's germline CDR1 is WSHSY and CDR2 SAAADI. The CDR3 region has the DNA TGCGCCAGCAGTGAGGTCCGGGGATCATCACCCCTCCACTTT. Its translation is CASSEVRGSSPLHF.

Here the CDR3 reads CASTLGYNSPLHF. DNA for the CDR3: TGTGCCAGCACTCTGGGGTATAATTCACCCCTCCACTTT. The V call is TRBV2, the J call TRBJ1-6; D remains ambiguous. The V gene's germline CDR1 is SNHLY and CDR2 FYNNEI. The CDR3 spans 13 residues. V dropped 7 bases and J dropped 4 bases, with 8 bases sitting between them.

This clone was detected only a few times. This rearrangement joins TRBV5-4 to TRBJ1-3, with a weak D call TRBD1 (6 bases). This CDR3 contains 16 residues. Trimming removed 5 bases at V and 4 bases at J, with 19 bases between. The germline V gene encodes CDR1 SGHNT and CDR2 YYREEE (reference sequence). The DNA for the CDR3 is TGTGCCAGCAGGGGAGAAAAGGACAGCTCAGGAAACACCATATATTTT. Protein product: CASRGEKDSSGNTIYF.

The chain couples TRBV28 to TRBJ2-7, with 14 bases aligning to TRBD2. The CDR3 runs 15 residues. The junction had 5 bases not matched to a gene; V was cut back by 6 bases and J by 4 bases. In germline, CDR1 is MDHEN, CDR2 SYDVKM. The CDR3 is CASRTTSGGAYEQYV. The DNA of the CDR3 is TGTGCCAGCAGGACGACTAGCGGGGGGGCTTACGAGCAGTACGTC.